This entry concerns a single T cell receptor beta chain. The antigen is undetermined. This sample is drawn from a study of cytomegalovirus exposure and HLA in healthy donors. Study details: The 600 to 800 first-cohort repertoires shared a platform with the 100 to 150 validation repertoires, as reported in a later analysis. Study observations and caveats: Some TCR beta chains (approximately 180 of them) were listed as cytomegalovirus-associated. Most sequenced TCRs were rare (though some public TCRs occurred in many donors).

Clones were sequenced by immunoSEQ multiplex PCR, and TCRdb holds only the in-frame ones, with some missing. The repertoire has about 250,000 clones, roughly 87% of them found once; the top ten carry 12%. The study drew the donors from its 120-subject validation cohort, separate from the approximately 700-subject first cohort. Germline CDR1 reads SGHNT; CDR2 reads YYREEE (reference sequence). This CDR3 is built from 13 residues. V lost 5 bases and J 7 bases, leaving 15 bases between the germline ends. The material sequenced was PBMCs. V and J are TRBV5-4 and TRBJ2-5; D may match TRBD1 or TRBD2 (5 bases each). The source is a man aged 18 to 30 in good health and CMV-seropositive. CDR3 region: CASRPGTLGTQYF. As DNA, the CDR3 is TGTGCCAGCAGACCCGGGACCCTAGGGACCCAGTACTTC. The whole variable domain, remainder taken from reference TRBV5-4 and TRBJ2-5, is ETGVTQSPTHLIKTRGQQVTLRCSSQSGHNTVSWYQQALGQGPQFIFQYYREEENGRGNFPPRFSGLQFPNYSSELNVNALELDDSALYLCASRPGTLGTQYFGPGTRLLVL.